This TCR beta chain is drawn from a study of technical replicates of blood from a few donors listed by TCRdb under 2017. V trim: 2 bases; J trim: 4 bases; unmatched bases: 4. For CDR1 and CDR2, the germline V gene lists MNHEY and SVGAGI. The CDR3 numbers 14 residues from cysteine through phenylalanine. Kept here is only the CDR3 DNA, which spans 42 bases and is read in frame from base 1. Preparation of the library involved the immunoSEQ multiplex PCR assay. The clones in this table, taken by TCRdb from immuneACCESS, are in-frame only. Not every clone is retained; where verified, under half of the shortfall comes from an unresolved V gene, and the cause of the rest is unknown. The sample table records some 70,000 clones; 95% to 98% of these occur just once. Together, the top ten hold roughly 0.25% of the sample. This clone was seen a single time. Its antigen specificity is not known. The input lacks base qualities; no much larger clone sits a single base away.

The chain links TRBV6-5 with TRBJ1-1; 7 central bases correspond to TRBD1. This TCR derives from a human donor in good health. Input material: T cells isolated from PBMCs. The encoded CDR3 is CASSYVSGGTEAFF. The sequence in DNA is TGTGCCAGCAGTTACGTATCAGGGGGCACTGAAGCTTTCTTT.